The following is a T cell receptor (beta chain) sequence with its context. The source of the sample is a study of radiotherapy plus CTLA-4 blockade in lung cancer. Only in-frame clones appear in the TCRdb table, and some are missing; sequencing was by immunoSEQ multiplex PCR. Of about 87,000 clones in the sample, around 90% are singletons; the top ten hold 16%. The CDR3 has 16 amino acids. Germline V lookup: CDR1 SGHRS, CDR2 YFSETQ. J gave up 0 bases and V 4 bases, and 5 bases lay outside the gene matches. This material consisted of peripheral blood, taken from a patient treated with radiotherapy plus ipilimumab. The source is a human donor with non-small cell lung cancer that progressed on radiotherapy plus ipilimumab. The chain combines TRBV5-1 with TRBJ2-3, with 10 positions matching TRBD2. CDR3 sequence reads: CASSPIAGGSTDTQYF. The DNA for the CDR3 is TGCGCCAGCAGCCCAATAGCGGGGGGCAGCACAGATACGCAGTATTTT.